The 3 T cell receptor beta chains below were found in one sample sequenced in a study of tumor and adjacent non-tumor tissue in lung cancer (dated by TCRdb to 2017 to 2018). Bulk unsorted tissue served as the source for RNA extraction, and RNA quality was assessed using a NanoDrop ND-1000 and an Agilent 2100. The library was made by multiplex PCR. TCRdb names Illumina HiSeq 2500 as the instrument used. TCRbeta libraries were built by three rounds of nested PCR using primers (Table S4), following protocols modified from ARM-PCR. TCRdb redid the processing of the public reads, applying fastp at Q25 and MiXCR, and retained in-frame beta chains. Identical CDR3 protein sequences are pooled into one entry, listed with their most common genes and DNA. This sample comprises about 90,000 distinct CDR3 sequences, approximately 57% of them detected only once. Of the sample, over 12% falls within the top ten clones.

The sample consisted of lung tumor tissue. Source of these receptors: a man between 65 and 85 years old with non-small cell lung cancer.

This clonotype has a count of ten or more. The CDR3 loop reads CSVLTGWITEAFF. The DNA for the CDR3 is TGCAGCGTTTTGACAGGTTGGATCACTGAAGCTTTCTTT. J is TRBJ1-1 and V is TRBV29-1, with D possibly being TRBD1 (6 bases). Germline-derived CDR1 and CDR2 are SQVTM and ANQGSEA. V was pared by 5 bases and J by 4 bases, with 14 bases between. This CDR3 spans 13 amino acids. Looking up the rest from reference TRBV29-1 and TRBJ1-1 gives the full variable domain: SAVISQKPSRDICQRGTSLTIQCQVDSQVTMMFWYRQQPGQSLTLIATANQGSEATYESGFVIDKFPISRPNLTFSTLTVSNMSPEDSSIYLCSVLTGWITEAFFGQGTRLTVV.

To note about this clonotype: A read error is likely, as this CDR3 ends without the conserved phenylalanine or tryptophan. V and J are TRBV28 and TRBJ2-2; D is unresolved. Germline values: CDR1 MDHEN, CDR2 SYDVKM. This CDR3 is built from 12 residues. The CDR3 spells CASSLSGRELFL. For the CDR3, the DNA is TGCGCCAGCAGTTTATCGGGCCGGGAGCTGTTTCTT.

This CDR3 is CASSQEQDMNEKLFF. CDR3 DNA sequence: TGCGCCAGCAGCCAAGAACAGGACATGAACGAAAAACTGTTTTTT. The J gene is TRBJ1-4, the V gene TRBV4-1; tentatively, D is TRBD1 (5 bases). The CDR3 is made up of 15 amino acids. CDR1 and CDR2 from the germline V gene are MGHRA and YSYEKL. Trimming removed 0 bases at V and 8 bases at J, with 13 bases between.